Below are 11 T cell receptor beta chains sequenced from a single sample in a study of cytomegalovirus exposure and HLA in healthy donors. PCR used 60 Vbeta primers and 13 Jbeta primers. TCRdb's table, derived via immunoSEQ multiplex PCR, lists solely in-frame clones and lacks some. The sample carries over 250,000 clones, around 86% recorded once. Specimen: PBMCs. These receptor sequences come from a man aged 40-55 years in good health and CMV-seropositive.

The chain links TRBV7-2 to TRBJ1-2, with D hard to call. Germline CDR1 is SGHTA and CDR2 is FQGNSA. The CDR3 spans 13 residues. Trimming removed 1 base at V and 4 bases at J, with 7 bases between. The CDR3 protein is CASSLGYSYGYTF. The CDR3 DNA reads TGTGCCAGCAGCTTAGGTTACAGCTATGGCTACACCTTC.

In its sample, this clone was seen once. The chain combines TRBV2 with TRBJ2-7; D is unclear. Germline loops: CDR1 SNHLY, CDR2 FYNNEI. The CDR3 has 12 amino acids. V was pared by 1 base and J by 4 bases, with 5 bases between. The CDR3 sequence: CASSEGSYEQYF. CDR3 DNA: TGTGCCAGCAGTGAAGGCAGTTACGAGCAGTACTTC. Looking up the rest from reference TRBV2 and TRBJ2-7 gives the full variable domain: EPEVTQTPSHQVTQMGQEVILRCVPISNHLYFYWYRQILGQKVEFLVSFYNNEISEKSEIFDDQFSVERPDGSNFTLKIRSTKLEDSAMYFCASSEGSYEQYFGPGTRLTVT.

This chain uses TRBV5-1 with TRBJ2-5; a weak D match, TRBD1 (5 bases). The CDR3 consists of 12 residues. From germline, CDR1 is SGHRS and CDR2 YFSETQ. The V and J ends lost 3 bases and 7 bases respectively, with 10 bases between them. CDR3 bases: TGCGCCAGCAGCTGGGGTACAGGGACCCAGTACTTC. This codes for CASSWGTGTQYF.

V is TRBV7-2 and J is TRBJ2-5, with a weak D call TRBD1 (8 bases). Germline V gene data show CDR1 as SGHTA and CDR2 as FQGNSA. Between the trimmed V and J ends, which lost 3 bases and 5 bases, there was a span of 16 bases. The CDR3 is 15 amino acids. Written as DNA, the CDR3 is TGTGCCAGCAGCTTGTATTACAGGGGGGGGGAGACCCAGTACTTC. Its translation: CASSLYYRGGETQYF.

This sequence joins TRBV6-1 and TRBJ1-2; D gene uncertain. Looked up from germline, CDR1 is MNHNS and CDR2 is SASEGT. Trimming removed 6 bases at V and 6 bases at J, with 8 bases between. The CDR3 is 11 amino acids. In nucleotides, the CDR3 is TGTGCCAGCAGGCCCGGGGATGGCTACACCTTC. Encoded protein: CASRPGDGYTF.

The chain links TRBV28 to TRBJ2-7; possibly TRBD2 for D (6 bases). The germline gives CDR1 MDHEN, CDR2 SYDVKM. V dropped 6 bases and J dropped 2 bases, with 8 bases sitting between them. The CDR3 loop spans 12 amino acids. CDR3 nucleotide sequence: TGTGCCAGCAGCGGGAGTCCCTACGAGCAGTACTTC. The encoded protein is CASSGSPYEQYF.

This sequence joins TRBV2 and TRBJ2-3, with 8 bases identical to TRBD1. V shed 4 bases, J shed 4 bases, and the junction held 7 bases outside the gene matches. The CDR3 extends over 15 amino acids. In germline, CDR1 is SNHLY, CDR2 FYNNEI. This CDR3 is CASSGGRGHADTQYF. The DNA for the CDR3 is TGTGCCAGCAGTGGCGGCAGGGGGCATGCAGATACGCAGTATTTT.

This clone occurred a few times. The CDR3 here is CASRDVMRVYGYTF. Written as DNA, the CDR3 is TGCGCCAGCAGGGATGTTATGAGGGTCTATGGCTACACCTTC. The chain has TRBV5-1 and TRBJ1-2; no definite D call. Germline V gives CDR1 SGHRS, CDR2 YFSETQ. Trimming removed 5 bases from V and 4 bases from J, with 15 bases in between. This CDR3 has 14 residues.

V is TRBV27 and J is TRBJ1-1; TRBD1 agrees at 7 bases. Germline assignment: CDR1 MNHEY and CDR2 SMNVEV (reference sequence). Trimming at V came to 2 bases and at J to 4 bases, leaving 4 bases not matched to a gene. The CDR3 runs 14 residues. This CDR3 is CASSLRQGSTEAFF. The DNA for the CDR3 is TGTGCCAGCAGTTTACGACAGGGTTCCACTGAAGCTTTCTTT.

This chain links TRBV6-4 with TRBJ1-1; TRBD1 matches 7 bases. The J segment lost 1 base and the V segment lost 3 bases, leaving 8 bases of the junction unmatched. The CDR3 totals 16 residues. Germline lookup yields CDR1 MRHNA and CDR2 SNTAGT. Here the CDR3 reads CASSEVPGQANTEAFF. In DNA form, the CDR3 reads TGTGCCAGCAGTGAGGTCCCTGGACAGGCGAACACTGAAGCTTTCTTT.

The CDR3, as DNA: TGTGCCAGCTCACCCCTTCTCACGGGAGGCGGGTACAATGAGCAGTTCTTC. It is translated as CASSPLLTGGGYNEQFF. The chain is built from TRBV18 and TRBJ2-1, with TRBD2 identical over 7 bases. The CDR3 contains 17 residues. Trimming at V came to 3 bases and at J to 4 bases, leaving 12 bases not matched to a gene. Germline V CDR1 and CDR2: KGHSH, LQKENI.